Each of the 17 T cell receptor beta chains below was sequenced from the same sample in a study of human T cells and chemical hapten exposure. In TCRdb, the RACE reads were re-called with MiXCR into one record per CDR3 protein. The table includes around 200,000 distinct CDR3 sequences, 30% detected once. Time point of the sample: pre-sensitization, week 0. Stated treatment: therapeutic diphenylcyclopropenone sensitization with weekly scalp DPC. The material was whole blood, obtained in connection with sensitization to the hapten diphenylcyclopropenone (DPC). The receptor set was obtained from a woman aged 30 to 39 with alopecia areata. Some clones in this sample may be carry-over from other donors' samples.

A few counts support this clonotype. The rearrangement uses TRBV6-5 and TRBJ1-4; possibly TRBD1 for D (6 bases). V lost 7 bases and J lost 3, with 9 bases in between. The germline gives CDR1 MNHEY, CDR2 SVGAGI. CDR3 length: 13 amino acids. CDR3 DNA sequence: TGTGCCAGCAAGACAGGCTCTAATGAAAAACTGTTTTTT. Amino acid sequence: CASKTGSNEKLFF.

This clonotype has only a few counts. The chain uses TRBV18 and TRBJ2-3, with 7 nucleotides matching TRBD1. V dropped 3 bases and J dropped 0; count of bases not matched to a gene: 3. Germline CDR1 and CDR2: KGHSH and LQKENI. The CDR3 loop spans 15 amino acids. CDR3 in DNA: TGTGCCAGCTCACCGATGGGACAGAGCACAGATACGCAGTATTTT. Encoded protein: CASSPMGQSTDTQYF.

This clonotype was detected many times. The V call is TRBV9, the J call TRBJ2-3; 8 bases agree with TRBD2. This CDR3 region has 16 residues. V trimming: 2 bases; J trimming: 0 bases; junction bases outside the gene matches: 5. Germline CDR1 and CDR2: SGDLS and YYNGEE. CDR3 loop: CASSVAGGRSTDTQYF. As DNA, the CDR3 is TGTGCCAGCAGCGTGGCGGGAGGTCGTAGCACAGATACGCAGTATTTT.

The gene calls are TRBV5-1 and TRBJ1-1; D is perhaps TRBD1 (5 bases). CDR1 is SGHRS and CDR2 is YFSETQ in the germline V gene. V lost 2 bases, J lost 3 bases, and 20 bases lay in between. The CDR3 is 17 residues long. DNA for the CDR3: TGCGCCAGCAGCTTACTAATTGGGGCCGTTGGGGACACTGAAGCTTTCTTT. It encodes CASSLLIGAVGDTEAFF.

This clonotype was detected a few times. The chain uses TRBV15 and TRBJ2-3; 10 bases are shared with TRBD1. CDR3 length equals 16 residues. V lost 1 base, J lost 5 bases, and 6 bases stayed unmatched. CDR1 and CDR2 from the germline V gene are LNHNV and YYDKDF (reference sequence). The CDR3 coding sequence is TGTGCCACCAGCAGAGGTGACAGGGGGCGAGGAGATACGCAGTATTTT. As protein: CATSRGDRGRGDTQYF.

The gene calls are TRBV7-2 and TRBJ2-3, with 9 bases identical to TRBD1. The CDR3 is 14 amino acids. Per germline, CDR1 SGHTA and CDR2 FQGNSA. V lost 6 bases and J lost 7; bases outside the gene matches: 8. The CDR3 spells CASSGDRVVNTQYF. CDR3 bases: TGTGCCAGCAGTGGGGACAGGGTCGTTAATACGCAGTATTTT.

The chain joins TRBV6-1 to TRBJ2-7; D remains unclear. With 6 bases removed from V and 3 bases from J, the gap between germline ends came to 12 bases. This CDR3 contains 13 residues. Germline CDR1 and CDR2: MNHNS and SASEGT. CDR3 DNA sequence: TGTGCCAGCAGGGCACCGGTGATCTACGAGCAGTACTTC. Its translation is CASRAPVIYEQYF.

The table lists this clonotype with a few counts. V usage is TRBV7-3 and J usage is TRBJ2-7; D is perhaps TRBD1 (6 bases). Germline V gene sequence: CDR1 SGHTA, CDR2 FQGTGA. The CDR3 is 15 amino acids. Trimming left V 5 bases short and J 6 bases short, with 20 bases between. CDR3 bases: TGTGCCAGCAGCCCTGGGGGCTTAGGGACGAGCGAGCAGTACTTC. Translated, it gives CASSPGGLGTSEQYF.

This clonotype appeared a few times. The rearrangement links TRBV28 to TRBJ2-1, with no clear D. The CDR3 extends over 19 amino acids. Looked up from germline, CDR1 is MDHEN and CDR2 is SYDVKM. V shed 6 bases and J shed 0 bases, with 24 bases lying between them. The CDR3 DNA follows: TGTGCCAGCAGCCGTACACCTCTTGGGGTACTGAGCTCCTACAATGAGCAGTTCTTC. It specifies CASSRTPLGVLSSYNEQFF.

This clonotype was counted between two and nine times. The CDR3 spells CASSWTRGEQYF. CDR3 nucleotides: TGTGCCAGCAGTTGGACACGTGGCGAGCAGTACTTC. The V call is TRBV28, the J call TRBJ2-7; maybe TRBD1 (5 bases). Germline V gene data show CDR1 as MDHEN and CDR2 as SYDVKM. V lost 4 bases, J lost 6 bases, and 10 bases lay in between. This CDR3 comprises 12 residues.

This clonotype was counted many times. The CDR3 DNA reads as TGCAGCGTTGCGGGACAGGCGAACACCGGGGAGCTGTTTTTT. Amino acid sequence: CSVAGQANTGELFF. The chain links TRBV29-1 to TRBJ2-2; TRBD1 agrees at 8 bases. Germline CDR1 SQVTM, CDR2 ANQGSEA. The CDR3 spans 14 residues. V shed 4 bases and J 0 bases; nucleotides not matched to a gene: 1.

This clonotype was counted only a few times. The chain combines TRBV28 with TRBJ2-3, with TRBD2 identical over 14 bases. V shed 2 bases and J 2 bases; nucleotides not matched to a gene: 9. The CDR3 has 19 amino acids. Germline CDR1 is MDHEN and CDR2 is SYDVKM. The CDR3 bases are TGTGCCAGCAGTTTAATCCCGACTAGCGGGGGGGCCGCCACAGATACGCAGTATTTT. It codes for CASSLIPTSGGAATDTQYF.

This clonotype was counted between two and nine times. CDR3 DNA: TGCAGTGCCCAGGGGGGGGTTATCTCTGAAGCTTTCTTT. Its protein product is CSAQGGVISEAFF. The chain combines TRBV20-1 with TRBJ1-1, with 7 bases that match TRBD1. This CDR3 contains 13 residues. V lost 6 bases, J lost 6 bases, and 10 bases stayed unmatched. In germline, CDR1 is DFQATT, CDR2 SNEGSKA (reference sequence).

This clonotype was found a few times. V usage is TRBV20-1 and J usage is TRBJ2-3, with 9 bases matching TRBD2. Trimming at V came to 1 base and at J to 2 bases, leaving 13 bases not matched to a gene. Germline V gene sequence: CDR1 DFQATT, CDR2 SNEGSKA (reference sequence). The CDR3 sequence is 18 residues long. CDR3 in amino acids: CSARGVSGSFVNTDTQYF. CDR3 sequence (DNA): TGCAGTGCTAGAGGGGTTAGCGGGAGCTTTGTTAACACAGATACGCAGTATTTT.

The rearrangement uses TRBV10-2 and TRBJ2-3; D is unresolved. The V and J ends lost 8 bases and 0 bases respectively, with 3 bases between them. CDR1 WSHSY and CDR2 SAAADI come from the germline V gene. The CDR3 consists of 11 residues. The DNA for the CDR3 is TGCGCCAGCGGGAGCACAGATACGCAGTATTTT. It specifies CASGSTDTQYF.

The rearrangement links TRBV18 to TRBJ1-5; 10 positions match TRBD1. V shed 3 bases, J shed 7 bases, and the junction held 6 bases outside the gene matches. The germline CDR1 and CDR2 sequences are KGHSH and LQKENI. The CDR3 has 15 amino acids. The CDR3 region has the DNA TGTGCCAGCTCACCTGAGACAGGGGGCTGGCAGCCCCAGCATTTT. This codes for CASSPETGGWQPQHF.

This chain links TRBV29-1 with TRBJ1-4; no clear D. This CDR3 comprises 14 residues. CDR1 and CDR2 from the germline V gene are SQVTM and ANQGSEA. Deletions cut 3 bases from V and 0 bases from J, with 8 bases between. The CDR3 nucleotides read TGCAGCGTTGATGACGGGGCAACTAATGAAAAACTGTTTTTT. It yields the protein CSVDDGATNEKLFF.